The subject of this entry is one T cell receptor (beta chain). This sample is drawn from a study of cytotoxic CD8 clonotypes in ibrutinib-treated CLL. Sequenced by immunoSEQ multiplex PCR; TCRdb stores in-frame clones only, minus some. Of 30,000 to 40,000 clones in the sample, roughly 45% were seen once. Per the germline V gene, CDR1 is MGHRA and CDR2 is YSYEKL. The CDR3 covers 18 residues. V shed 0 bases and J 5 bases; nucleotides not matched to a gene: 12. The sequenced sample was PBMCs, obtained before ibrutinib treatment. The chain links TRBV4-1 to TRBJ2-3; the match to TRBD2 covers 9 bases. The TCR comes from a human donor with chronic lymphocytic leukemia. CDR3 in amino acids: CASSQDRSSGALGDTQYF. The CDR3, as DNA: TGCGCCAGCAGCCAAGATCGTTCTAGCGGGGCCCTGGGAGATACGCAGTATTTT.